This TCR beta chain emerged from a study of T-cell reconstitution after alpha-beta-depleted transplantation in children. This sample's TCRbeta library carried unique molecular identifier barcodes. TCRdb fed the PCR reads into MiXCR, producing one record per CDR3 protein. The repertoire holds around 120,000 distinct CDR3 sequences, about 21% seen once, with about 11% in the top ten. A few counts support this clonotype. Germline V lookup: CDR1 ENHRY, CDR2 SYGVKD. V gave up 6 bases and J gave up 2 bases, with 10 bases separating them. This CDR3 is 13 amino acids long. Sequencing used PBMCs, mostly from graft donor cells, obtained 180 days after TCRalphabeta/CD19-depleted stem cell transplant. The V gene is TRBV10-3, the J gene TRBJ2-5; unclear D gene. The sequence derives from a male patient between 2 and 9 years old who had a stem cell transplant for chronic granulomatous disease, so the T cells may come from the graft donor. The chain's CDR3 is CAISPDGQETQYF. CDR3 bases: TGTGCCATCAGCCCGGACGGGCAAGAGACCCAGTACTTC.